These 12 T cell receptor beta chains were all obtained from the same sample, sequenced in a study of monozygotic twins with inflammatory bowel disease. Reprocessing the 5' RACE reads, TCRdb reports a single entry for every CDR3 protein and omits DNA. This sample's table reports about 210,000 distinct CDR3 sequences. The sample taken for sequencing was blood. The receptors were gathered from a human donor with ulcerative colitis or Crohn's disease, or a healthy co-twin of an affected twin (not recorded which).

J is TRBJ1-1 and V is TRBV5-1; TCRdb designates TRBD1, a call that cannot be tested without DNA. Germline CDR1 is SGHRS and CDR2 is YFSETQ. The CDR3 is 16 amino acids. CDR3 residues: CASSLAGGFQNTEAFF.

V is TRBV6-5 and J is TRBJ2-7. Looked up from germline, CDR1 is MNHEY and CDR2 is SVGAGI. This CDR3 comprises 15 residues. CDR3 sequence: CASSYSSVDSYEQYF.

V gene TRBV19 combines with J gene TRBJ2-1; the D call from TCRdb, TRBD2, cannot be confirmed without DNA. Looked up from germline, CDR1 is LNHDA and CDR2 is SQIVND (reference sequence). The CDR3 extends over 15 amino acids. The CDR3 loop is CASSSPRAGRDEQFF.

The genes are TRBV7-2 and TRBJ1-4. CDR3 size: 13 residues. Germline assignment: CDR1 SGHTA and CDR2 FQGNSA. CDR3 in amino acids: CASSTQIVAKLFF.

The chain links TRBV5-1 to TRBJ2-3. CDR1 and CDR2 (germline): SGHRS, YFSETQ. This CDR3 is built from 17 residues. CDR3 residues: CASSLDRPVSSTDTQYF.

CDR3 loop: CASRRGPNQKNTEAFF. The chain combines TRBV3-1 with TRBJ1-1. The CDR3 covers 16 residues. Germline CDR1 is LGHDT and CDR2 is YNNKEL (reference sequence).

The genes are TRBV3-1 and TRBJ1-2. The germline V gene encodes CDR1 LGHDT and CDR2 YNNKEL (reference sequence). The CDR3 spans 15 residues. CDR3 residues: CASSQDVGGNYGYTF.

The CDR3 loop is CASSLEGLSAEAFF. This chain connects TRBV7-2 to TRBJ1-1. The length of the CDR3 is 14 residues. CDR1 and CDR2 from the germline V gene are SGHTA and FQGNSA.

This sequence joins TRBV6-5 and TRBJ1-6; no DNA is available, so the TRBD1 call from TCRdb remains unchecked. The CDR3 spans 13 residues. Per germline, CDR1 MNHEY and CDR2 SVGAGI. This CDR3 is CATRQTRYSPLHF.

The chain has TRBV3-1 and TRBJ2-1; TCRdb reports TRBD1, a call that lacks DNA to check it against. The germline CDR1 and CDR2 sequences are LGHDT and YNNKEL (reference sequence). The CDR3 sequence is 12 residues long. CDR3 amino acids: CASSHTGTGPFF.

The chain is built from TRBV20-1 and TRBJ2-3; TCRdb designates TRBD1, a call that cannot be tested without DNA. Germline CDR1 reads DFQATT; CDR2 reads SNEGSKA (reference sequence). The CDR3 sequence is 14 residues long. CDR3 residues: CSATGPGSTDTQYF.

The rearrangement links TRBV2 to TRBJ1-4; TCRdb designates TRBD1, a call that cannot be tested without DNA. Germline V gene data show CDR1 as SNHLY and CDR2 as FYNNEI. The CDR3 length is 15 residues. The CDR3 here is CASSGQGMTNEKLFF.